This is a list of T cell receptor beta chains from one sample in a study of regulatory T cells in long-lasting Graves disease. TCRdb redid the calling of the multiplex PCR reads with MiXCR, one entry per CDR3 protein. The data show 700,000 or so distinct CDR3 sequences, around 30% seen once. The sample in question was peripheral blood mononuclear cells (PBMCs), obtained when the disease was refractory, from a patient treated with antithyroid drugs. Source of these receptors: a female donor with Graves disease. The CDR3 runs from the conserved cysteine through the conserved F or W. Clone size appears in some rows only: once, few, many, or a class for an expanded clone.

size: -; J: TRBJ2-5; V: TRBV20-1; CDR3: CSARGLAGGVETQYF
size: few; J: TRBJ1-1; V: TRBV5-1; CDR3: CASSETGEAFF
size: many; J: TRBJ1-2; V: TRBV28; CDR3: CASSLSRNNYGYTF
size: few; J: TRBJ2-2; V: TRBV20-1; CDR3: CSARVTRGTGELFF
size: -; J: TRBJ2-7; V: TRBV2; CDR3: CASAGGHPISYEQYF
size: -; J: TRBJ2-7; V: TRBV20-1; CDR3: CSARDGKIAGYEQYF
size: -; J: TRBJ2-7; V: TRBV19; CDR3: CASSPRRASSYEQYF
size: -; J: TRBJ2-6; V: TRBV2; CDR3: CASRATSGSRSGANVLTF
size: -; J: TRBJ1-1; V: TRBV20-1; CDR3: CSARPYRRTVNTEAFF
size: few; J: TRBJ2-7; V: TRBV5-8; CDR3: CASSGTGVAYEQYF
size: few; J: TRBJ2-7; V: TRBV19; CDR3: CASSIWEQYF
size: few; J: TRBJ2-2; V: TRBV7-3; CDR3: CASSPRTVTAGELFF
size: -; J: TRBJ1-5; V: TRBV5-1; CDR3: CASSLRSGQPQHF
size: -; J: TRBJ1-1; V: TRBV20-1; CDR3: CSGRRGTGRNTEAFF
size: once; J: TRBJ2-1; V: TRBV12-3/TRBV12-4; CDR3: CASSLSLLFSSYNEQFF
size: -; J: TRBJ2-2; V: TRBV3-1; CDR3: CASSQEDSTGELFF
size: few; J: TRBJ1-5; V: TRBV12-3/TRBV12-4; CDR3: CASSSDRDINQPQHF
size: -; J: TRBJ2-7; V: TRBV5-1; CDR3: CASSLDSATTQYF
size: few; J: TRBJ1-1; V: TRBV7-3; CDR3: CASSPTGLAQAFF
size: -; J: TRBJ2-7; V: TRBV12-5; CDR3: CASGPGRAYSYEQYF
size: once; J: TRBJ1-5; V: TRBV19; CDR3: CASSEVGRLNQPQHF
size: -; J: TRBJ1-5; V: TRBV28; CDR3: CASNDPRYSNQPQHF
size: few; J: TRBJ1-1; V: TRBV15; CDR3: CATSKGRQNTEAFF
size: few; J: TRBJ2-7; V: TRBV19; CDR3: CASRFSGQLSYEQYF
size: few; J: TRBJ1-6; V: TRBV6-1; CDR3: CASSPLPGIQSPLHF
size: many; J: TRBJ2-7; V: TRBV11-2; CDR3: CASSLRTPYEQYF
size: -; J: TRBJ1-5; V: TRBV28; CDR3: CASSGRRHQPQHF
size: few; J: TRBJ1-1; V: TRBV5-1; CDR3: CASNLLGGTEAFF
size: few; J: TRBJ2-7; V: TRBV6-1; CDR3: CASSATRTYEQYF
size: -; J: TRBJ1-1; V: TRBV5-1; CDR3: CASRPLASNTEAFF
size: few; J: TRBJ1-1; V: TRBV18; CDR3: CASSPDSKSEAFF
size: -; J: TRBJ1-3; V: TRBV30; CDR3: CAWTGDRFSGNTIYF
size: -; J: TRBJ2-7; V: TRBV12-3/TRBV12-4; CDR3: CASTQGLGSYEQYF